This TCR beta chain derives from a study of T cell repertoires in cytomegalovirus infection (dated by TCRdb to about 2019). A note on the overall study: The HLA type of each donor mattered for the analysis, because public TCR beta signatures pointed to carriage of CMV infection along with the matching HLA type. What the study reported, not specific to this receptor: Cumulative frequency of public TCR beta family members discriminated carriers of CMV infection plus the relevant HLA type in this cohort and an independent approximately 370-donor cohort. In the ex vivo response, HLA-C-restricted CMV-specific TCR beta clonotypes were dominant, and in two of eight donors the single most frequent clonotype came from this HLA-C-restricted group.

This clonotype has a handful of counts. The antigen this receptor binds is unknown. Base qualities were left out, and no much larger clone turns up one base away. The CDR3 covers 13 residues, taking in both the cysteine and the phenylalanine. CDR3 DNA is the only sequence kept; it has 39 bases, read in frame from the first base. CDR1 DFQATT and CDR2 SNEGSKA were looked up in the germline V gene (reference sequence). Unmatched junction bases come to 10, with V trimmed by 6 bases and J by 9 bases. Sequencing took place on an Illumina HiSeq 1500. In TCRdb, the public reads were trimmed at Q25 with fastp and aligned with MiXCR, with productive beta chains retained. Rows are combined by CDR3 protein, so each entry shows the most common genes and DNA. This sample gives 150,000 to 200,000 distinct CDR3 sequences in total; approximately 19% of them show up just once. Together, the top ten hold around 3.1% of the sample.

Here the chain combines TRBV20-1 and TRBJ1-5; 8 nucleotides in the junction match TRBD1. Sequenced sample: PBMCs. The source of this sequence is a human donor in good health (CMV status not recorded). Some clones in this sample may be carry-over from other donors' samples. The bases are TGCAGTGCCCGGGGACAGGCCTTCGGGCCCCAGCATTTT. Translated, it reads CSARGQAFGPQHF.